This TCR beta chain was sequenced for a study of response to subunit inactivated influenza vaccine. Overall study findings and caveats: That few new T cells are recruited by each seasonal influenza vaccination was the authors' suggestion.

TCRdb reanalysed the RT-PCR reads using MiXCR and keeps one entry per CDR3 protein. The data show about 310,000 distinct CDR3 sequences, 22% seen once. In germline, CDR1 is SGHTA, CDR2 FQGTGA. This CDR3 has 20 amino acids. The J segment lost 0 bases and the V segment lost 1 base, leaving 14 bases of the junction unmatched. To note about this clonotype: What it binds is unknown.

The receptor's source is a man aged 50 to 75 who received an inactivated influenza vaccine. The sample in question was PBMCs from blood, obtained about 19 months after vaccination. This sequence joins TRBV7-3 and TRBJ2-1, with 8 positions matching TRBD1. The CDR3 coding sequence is TGTGCCAGCAGCTTAATTCCGGGACAGGCGGCACCAAGCTCCTACAATGAGCAGTTCTTC. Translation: CASSLIPGQAAPSSYNEQFF.